This T cell receptor beta chain was found in a study of cytomegalovirus exposure and HLA in healthy donors. Notes on the study in general: Immune exposure data for these donors was limited to CMV serostatus.

V was cut by 4 bases and J by 2 bases, with 4 bases left in between. The germline gives CDR1 SGHAT, CDR2 FQDESV (reference sequence). The CDR3 has 12 residues. 60 Vbeta and 13 Jbeta primers were used in PCR. Clones were read by immunoSEQ multiplex PCR, and TCRdb kept only the in-frame ones, dropping some. The data show roughly 110,000 clones, around three quarters seen once. Of note for this clone: Its antigen is undetermined.

Donors were ostensibly healthy at sampling, although undocumented immune exposures were probable. This clonotype was sampled from a woman aged 30 to 39 in good health and CMV-seronegative. Sequenced material: PBMCs. V usage is TRBV11-1 and J usage is TRBJ2-3; the D is unclear. The CDR3 bases are TGTGCCAGCAGCTCCAACACAGATACGCAGTATTTT. Amino acids: CASSSNTDTQYF.